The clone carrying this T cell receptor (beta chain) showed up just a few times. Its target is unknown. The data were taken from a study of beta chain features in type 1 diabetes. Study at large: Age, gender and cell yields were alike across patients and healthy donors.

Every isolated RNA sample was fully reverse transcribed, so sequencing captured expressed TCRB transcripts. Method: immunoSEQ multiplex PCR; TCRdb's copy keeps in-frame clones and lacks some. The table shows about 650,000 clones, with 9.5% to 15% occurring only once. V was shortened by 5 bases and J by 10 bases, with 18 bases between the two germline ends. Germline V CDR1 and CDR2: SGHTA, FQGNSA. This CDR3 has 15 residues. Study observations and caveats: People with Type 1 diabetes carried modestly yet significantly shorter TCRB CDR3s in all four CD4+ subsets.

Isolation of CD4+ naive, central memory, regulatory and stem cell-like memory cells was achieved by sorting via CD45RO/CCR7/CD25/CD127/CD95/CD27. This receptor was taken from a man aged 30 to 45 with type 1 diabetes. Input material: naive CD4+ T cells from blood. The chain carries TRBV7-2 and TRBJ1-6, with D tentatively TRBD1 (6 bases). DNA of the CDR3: TGTGCCAGCAGCGCGGGGGGGGCGATGGAATCACCCCTCCACTTT. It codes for CASSAGGAMESPLHF. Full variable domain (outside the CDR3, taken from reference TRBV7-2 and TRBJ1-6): GAGVSQSPSNKVTEKGKDVELRCDPISGHTALYWYRQSLGQGLEFLIYFQGNSAPDKSGLPSDRFSAERTGGSVSTLTIQRTQQEDSAVYLCASSAGGAMESPLHFGNGTRLTVT.